The entry below describes one T cell receptor (beta chain). Its target is not known. These data belong to a study of cytomegalovirus exposure and HLA in healthy donors. The PCR contained 60 Vbeta and 13 Jbeta primers. The table came from immunoSEQ multiplex PCR; TCRdb's copy has only in-frame clones and leaves some out. The sample has about 130,000 clones; roughly 83% are singletons. Looked up from germline, CDR1 is SEHNR and CDR2 is FQNEAQ (reference sequence). This CDR3 region has 12 residues. With 7 bases removed from V and 3 bases from J, the gap between germline ends came to 9 bases. Whole-study results and caveats: Analyzed later, association rates of TCRs varied across HLA loci, with DRB1 most and HLA-C fewest.

Sequencing was done on a sample of PBMCs. The chain links TRBV7-9 to TRBJ2-5; D uncertain. This TCR was recovered from a man aged 18-30 years in good health and CMV-seropositive. The CDR3 spells CASTQREETQYF. CDR3 nucleotides: TGTGCCAGCACGCAGCGTGAAGAGACCCAGTACTTC.